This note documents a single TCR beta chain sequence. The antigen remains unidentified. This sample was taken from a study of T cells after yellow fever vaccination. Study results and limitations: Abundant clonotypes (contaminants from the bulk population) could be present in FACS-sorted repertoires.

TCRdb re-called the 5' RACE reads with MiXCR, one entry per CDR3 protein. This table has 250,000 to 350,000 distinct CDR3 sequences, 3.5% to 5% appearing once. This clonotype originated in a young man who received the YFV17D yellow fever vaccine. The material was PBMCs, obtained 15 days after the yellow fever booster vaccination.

CDR3 sequence: CASSSGRGLGNEQFF. The DNA of the CDR3 is TGTGCCAGCAGCTCGGGCCGAGGATTGGGTAATGAGCAGTTCTTC. This chain joins TRBV4-2 and TRBJ2-1; no firm D call. CDR3 length: 15 amino acids. V lost 5 bases to trimming and J lost 7 bases, with 18 bases between them. The germline gives CDR1 LGHNA, CDR2 YNFKEQ.